The 8 T cell receptor beta chains listed next were all sequenced from one sample in a study of cytomegalovirus exposure and HLA in healthy donors. Only in-frame clones appear in the TCRdb table, and some are missing; sequencing was by immunoSEQ multiplex PCR. The sample lists approximately 150,000 clones, about nine tenths occurring once. The sample taken for sequencing was PBMCs. The receptors stem from a man aged 18 to 35 in good health and CMV-seropositive.

This clone appeared a single time. The CDR3 coding sequence is TGTGCCAGCAATCCGGGACAGGAGAACACCGGGGAGCTGTTTTTT. Encoded protein: CASNPGQENTGELFF. The chain is built from TRBV7-9 and TRBJ2-2, with 8 positions matching TRBD1. Germline values: CDR1 SEHNR, CDR2 FQNEAQ (reference sequence). CDR3 size: 15 residues. V was clipped by 7 bases and J by 1 base; unmatched bases: 5.

J is TRBJ2-1 and V is TRBV29-1, with 12 bases identical to TRBD2. V lost 7 bases to trimming and J lost 7 bases; unmatched junction nucleotides: 8. The germline CDR1 and CDR2 sequences are SQVTM and ANQGSEA. The CDR3 length is 14 residues. As DNA, the CDR3 is TGCAGCGCCTCGACTAGCGGGAGTCTAAATGAGCAGTTCTTC. This sequence encodes CSASTSGSLNEQFF.

The CDR3 is CASSSGGYGYTF. Written as DNA, the CDR3 is TGTGCCAGCAGCTCAGGGGGTTATGGCTACACCTTC. V usage is TRBV11-2 and J usage is TRBJ1-2, with 7 bases fitting TRBD1. The V gene's germline CDR1 is SGHAT and CDR2 FQNNGV. V shed 4 bases, J shed 5 bases, and the junction held 1 base outside the gene matches. CDR3 length equals 12 residues.

This clone appeared once. The chain carries TRBV27 and TRBJ1-1; 10 bases are shared with TRBD1. The CDR3 has 20 amino acids. Germline V gene sequence: CDR1 MNHEY, CDR2 SMNVEV (reference sequence). V lost 9 bases and J lost 0; bases outside the gene matches: 22. The chain's CDR3 is CARPTSVGQGQNGMNTEAFF. The CDR3 DNA reads as TGTGCCAGACCGACGTCGGTGGGACAGGGGCAAAATGGAATGAACACTGAAGCTTTCTTT.

The chain links TRBV4-3 to TRBJ1-1; the match to TRBD1 covers 8 bases. The germline gives CDR1 LGHNA, CDR2 YSLEER. V trimming: 0 bases; J trimming: 4 bases; junction bases outside the gene matches: 1. The CDR3 length is 14 residues. This chain's CDR3 is CASSQDQGATEAFF. The DNA of the CDR3 is TGCGCCAGCAGCCAAGATCAGGGGGCCACTGAAGCTTTCTTT.

The chain has TRBV11-3 and TRBJ2-7; 7 bases are shared with TRBD2. J was trimmed by 7 bases and V by 5 bases; bases with no gene match: 17. This CDR3 contains 16 residues. Germline lookup yields CDR1 SGHNT and CDR2 YENEEA. DNA for the CDR3: TGTGCCAGCAGCCCGGGCGGACCGGGAGGCTCTAAAGAGCAGTACTTC. Residues: CASSPGGPGGSKEQYF. Drawing the rest from reference TRBV11-3 and TRBJ2-7, the complete variable domain is EAGVVQSPRYKIIEKKQPVAFWCNPISGHNTLYWYLQNLGQGPELLIRYENEEAVDDSQLPKDRFSAERLKGVDSTLKIQPAELGDSAVYLCASSPGGPGGSKEQYFGPGTRLTVT.

The chain combines TRBV6-1 with TRBJ1-5, with a weak D call TRBD1 (6 bases). Trimming pared 7 bases from V and 6 bases from J, leaving 16 bases between. CDR1 and CDR2 from the germline V gene are MNHNS and SASEGT. The CDR3 is 14 amino acids. CDR3 loop: CASTSGGSGQPQHF. As DNA, the CDR3 is TGTGCCAGCACAAGCGGGGGCAGCGGTCAGCCCCAGCATTTT.

V and J are TRBV5-4 and TRBJ2-7, with 8 bases matching TRBD1. The CDR3 extends over 14 amino acids. Germline CDR1 and CDR2: SGHNT and YYREEE (reference sequence). J lost 7 bases, V lost 9 bases, and 15 bases had no gene match. The CDR3 protein is CATGTRQGAQEQYF. For the CDR3, the DNA is TGTGCCACGGGTACAAGGCAGGGGGCGCAGGAGCAGTACTTC.